The T cell receptor (beta chain) under discussion was sequenced for a study of identical twins. Regarding the study as a whole: Beta clonotypes that were abundant in cord blood contained fewer insertions, a pattern absent from memory repertoires.

Everyone who donated was a healthy Caucasian. A few counts support this clonotype. What it binds is unknown. Trimming took 5 bases from V and 10 from J, leaving 12 bases between them. The CDR3 is 13 amino acids. CDR1 LGHDT and CDR2 YNNKEL come from the germline V gene (reference sequence). TCRdb reprocessed the 5' RACE reads with MiXCR, giving one entry per CDR3 protein. The repertoire holds fewer than 500,000 distinct CDR3 sequences, around 15% seen once, with approximately 1% in the top ten. In addition, the sample was reused for a study of yellow fever vaccine responses in identical twins.

The specimen sequenced was CD4+ T cells sorted from blood. This TCR was sampled from a young woman in good health. The V and J genes are TRBV3-1 and TRBJ1-6; D possibly corresponds to TRBD1 (5 bases). The CDR3 region is CASSEGVVSPLHF. The CDR3 nucleotides are TGTGCCAGCAGCGAAGGGGTAGTCTCACCCCTCCACTTT.